This T cell receptor beta chain was observed in a study of regulatory T cells in long-lasting Graves disease. General study points: There was favoring of TRBV28, TRBJ1-2 and TRBJ2-5 in persistent disease.

Time point given: newly diagnosed GD, antithyroid drugs for less than 3 months. RNA extracted from PBMCs served as the sequencing template. The CDR3 spans 12 residues. The ends were cut back, 3 bases at V and 4 bases at J, with 9 bases in the middle. Germline CDR1 and CDR2: DFQATT and SNEGSKA (reference sequence). This clonotype was counted at least ten times. The target antigen is unknown. Both iRepertoire HTBI primers and Arm-PCR of CDR3 regions were used to build the TCR beta libraries. TCRdb reprocessed the multiplex PCR reads via MiXCR and lists one record per CDR3 protein. The sample includes over 200,000 distinct CDR3 sequences, roughly 18% of them seen just once. These data also featured in a second study, about T cells in Graves' hyperthyroidism and ophthalmopathy. This second study says: HTBI primers were used for first-round RT-PCR of the TCR CDR3.

The receptor's source is a woman between 25 and 40 years old with Graves disease. J is TRBJ1-2 and V is TRBV20-1; D not resolved. Sequences were derived from peripheral blood mononuclear cells (PBMCs), sampled at new diagnosis, from a patient treated with antithyroid drugs. The CDR3 DNA reads as TGCAGTGCTAGTGAATCAGGCTATGGCTACACCTTC. Amino acids: CSASESGYGYTF.